This TCR beta chain originates from a study of early stage breast cancer tumors. A word on this clone: Its specificity is not known.

Study results and limitations: Bulk DNA sequencing of unsorted cells missed chain pairing and markers. Compared with adjacent normal breast tissue, tumors showed roughly 2.4-fold greater T cell density and higher clonality.

Sampling of the adjacent normal breast tissue occurred roughly 1.8-4 cm from the tumor. With 2 bases removed from V and 0 bases from J, the gap between germline ends came to 14 bases. This CDR3 has 17 amino acids. Germline CDR1 SGHAT, CDR2 FQNNGV. Blood replicates held 0.5 ug DNA, tumor or normal breast around 1.5 ug, two each. This table comes from immunoSEQ multiplex PCR, and its TCRdb copy is limited to in-frame clones, with some not included. The sample includes about 14,000 clones, 75% to 85% of them seen just once. This chain joins TRBV11-2 and TRBJ1-3; possible D gene TRBD1, 5 bases. Sequenced material: normal breast tissue next to the tumor. This sequence was found in a person aged 50-59 years with breast cancer. The CDR3 spells CASSLKVRQFSGNTIYF. CDR3 sequence (DNA): TGTGCCAGCAGCTTAAAGGTGCGACAGTTCTCTGGAAACACCATATATTTT.